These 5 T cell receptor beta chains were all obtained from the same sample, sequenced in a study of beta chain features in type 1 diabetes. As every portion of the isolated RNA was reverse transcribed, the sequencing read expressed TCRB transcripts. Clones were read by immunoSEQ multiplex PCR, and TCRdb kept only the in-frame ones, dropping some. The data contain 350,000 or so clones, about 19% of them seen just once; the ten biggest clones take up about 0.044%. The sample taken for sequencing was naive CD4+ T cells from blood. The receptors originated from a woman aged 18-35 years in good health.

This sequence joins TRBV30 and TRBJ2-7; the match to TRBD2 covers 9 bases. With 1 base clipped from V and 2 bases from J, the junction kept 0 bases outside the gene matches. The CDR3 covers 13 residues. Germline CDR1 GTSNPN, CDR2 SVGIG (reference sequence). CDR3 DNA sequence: TGTGCCTGGAGTGGCGGGGGGGCCTACGAGCAGTACTTC. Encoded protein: CAWSGGGAYEQYF.

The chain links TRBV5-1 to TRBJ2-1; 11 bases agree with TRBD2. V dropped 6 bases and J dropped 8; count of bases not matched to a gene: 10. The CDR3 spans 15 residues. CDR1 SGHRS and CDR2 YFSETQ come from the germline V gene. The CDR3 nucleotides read TGCGCCAGCACCCGGGCACTAGCGGGAGCCTATGAGCAGTTCTTC. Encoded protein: CASTRALAGAYEQFF. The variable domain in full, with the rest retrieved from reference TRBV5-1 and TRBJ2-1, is KAGVTQTPRYLIKTRGQQVTLSCSPISGHRSVSWYQQTPGQGLQFLFEYFSETQRNKGNFPGRFSGRQFSNSRSEMNVSTLELGDSALYLCASTRALAGAYEQFFGPGTRLTVL.

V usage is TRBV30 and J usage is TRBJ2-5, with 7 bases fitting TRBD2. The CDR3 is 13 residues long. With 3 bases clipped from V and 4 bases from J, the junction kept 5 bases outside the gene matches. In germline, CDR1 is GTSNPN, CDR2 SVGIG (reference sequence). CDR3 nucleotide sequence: TGTGCCTGGAGCGCCACTAGCGTAGAGACCCAGTACTTC. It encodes CAWSATSVETQYF.

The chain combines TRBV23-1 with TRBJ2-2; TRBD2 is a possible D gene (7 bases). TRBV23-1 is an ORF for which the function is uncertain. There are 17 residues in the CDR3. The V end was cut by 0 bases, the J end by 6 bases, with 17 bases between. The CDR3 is CASSQSGGTYPAGELFF. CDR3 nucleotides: TGCGCCAGCAGTCAATCGGGGGGGACATACCCGGCCGGGGAGCTGTTTTTT.

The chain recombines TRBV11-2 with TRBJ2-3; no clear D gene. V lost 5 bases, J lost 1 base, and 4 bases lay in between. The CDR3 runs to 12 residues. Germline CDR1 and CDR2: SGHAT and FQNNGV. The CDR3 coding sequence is TGTGCCAGCAGCCCGGGCACAGATACGCAGTATTTT. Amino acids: CASSPGTDTQYF.